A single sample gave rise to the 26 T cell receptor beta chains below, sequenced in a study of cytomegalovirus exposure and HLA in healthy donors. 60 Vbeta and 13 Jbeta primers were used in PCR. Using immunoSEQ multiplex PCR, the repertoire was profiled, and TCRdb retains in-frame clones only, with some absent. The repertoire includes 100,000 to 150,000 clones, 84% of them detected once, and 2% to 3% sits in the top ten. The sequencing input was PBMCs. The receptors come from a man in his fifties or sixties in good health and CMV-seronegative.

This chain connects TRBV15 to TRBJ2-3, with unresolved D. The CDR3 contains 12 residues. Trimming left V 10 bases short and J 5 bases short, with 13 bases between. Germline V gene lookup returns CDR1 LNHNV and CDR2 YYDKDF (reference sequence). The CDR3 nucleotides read TGTGCCAGCGGCCACACCGGAGATACGCAGTATTTT. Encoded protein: CASGHTGDTQYF.

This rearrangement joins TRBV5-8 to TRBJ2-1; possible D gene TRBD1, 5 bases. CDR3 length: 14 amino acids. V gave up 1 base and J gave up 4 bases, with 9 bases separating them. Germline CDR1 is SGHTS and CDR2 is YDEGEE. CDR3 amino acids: CASSLFGHYNEQFF. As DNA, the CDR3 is TGTGCCAGCAGCTTGTTCGGACATTACAATGAGCAGTTCTTC.

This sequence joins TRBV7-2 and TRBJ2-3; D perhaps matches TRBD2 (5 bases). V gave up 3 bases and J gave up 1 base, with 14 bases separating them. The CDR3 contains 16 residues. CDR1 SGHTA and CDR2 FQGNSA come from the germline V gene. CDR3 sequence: CASSFPLGRGTDTQYF. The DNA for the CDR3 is TGTGCCAGCAGCTTTCCCCTAGGGCGGGGCACAGATACGCAGTATTTT.

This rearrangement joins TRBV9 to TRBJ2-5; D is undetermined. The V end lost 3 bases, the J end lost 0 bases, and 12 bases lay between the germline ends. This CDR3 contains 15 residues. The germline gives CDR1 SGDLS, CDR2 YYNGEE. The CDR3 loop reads CASSASPQNQETQYF. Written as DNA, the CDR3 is TGTGCCAGCAGCGCGTCACCACAGAACCAAGAGACCCAGTACTTC.

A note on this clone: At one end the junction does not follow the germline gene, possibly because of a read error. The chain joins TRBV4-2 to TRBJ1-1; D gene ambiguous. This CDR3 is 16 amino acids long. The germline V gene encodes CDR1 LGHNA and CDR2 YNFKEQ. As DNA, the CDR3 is TGTGCCAGCAGTCAAGCCGCAGGCACCTCGAACACTGAAGCTTTCTTT. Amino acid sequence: CASSQAAGTSNTEAFF.

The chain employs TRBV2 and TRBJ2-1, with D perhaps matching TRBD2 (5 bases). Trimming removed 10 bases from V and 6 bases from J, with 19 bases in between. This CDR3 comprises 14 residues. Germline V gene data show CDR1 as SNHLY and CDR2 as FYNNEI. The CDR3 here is CANPGRGRGNEQFF. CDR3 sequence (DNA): TGTGCCAACCCGGGCAGAGGGCGAGGCAATGAGCAGTTCTTC.

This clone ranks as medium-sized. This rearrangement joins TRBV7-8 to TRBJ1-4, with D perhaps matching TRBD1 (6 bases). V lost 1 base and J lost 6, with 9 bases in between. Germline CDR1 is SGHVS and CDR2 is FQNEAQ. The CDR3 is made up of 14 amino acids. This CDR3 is CASSLDGGYEKLFF. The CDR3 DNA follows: TGTGCCAGCAGCTTAGATGGGGGCTATGAAAAACTGTTTTTT. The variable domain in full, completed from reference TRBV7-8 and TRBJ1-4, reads GAGVSQSPRYKVAKRGQDVALRCDPISGHVSLFWYQQALGQGPEFLTYFQNEAQLDKSGLPSDRFFAERPEGSVSTLKIQRTQQEDSAVYLCASSLDGGYEKLFFGSGTQLSVL.

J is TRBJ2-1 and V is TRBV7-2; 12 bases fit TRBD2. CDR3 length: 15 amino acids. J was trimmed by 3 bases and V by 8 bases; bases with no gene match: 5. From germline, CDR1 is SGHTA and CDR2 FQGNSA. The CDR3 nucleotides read TGTGCCAGCCATCTAGCGGGGGGGTACTACAATGAGCAGTTCTTC. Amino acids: CASHLAGGYYNEQFF.

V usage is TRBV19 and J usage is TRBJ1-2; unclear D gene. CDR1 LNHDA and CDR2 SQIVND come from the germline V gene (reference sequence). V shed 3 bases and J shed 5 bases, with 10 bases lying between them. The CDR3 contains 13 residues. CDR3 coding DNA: TGTGCCAGTAGTATTTCACAGTTTTATGGCTACACCTTC. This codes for CASSISQFYGYTF.

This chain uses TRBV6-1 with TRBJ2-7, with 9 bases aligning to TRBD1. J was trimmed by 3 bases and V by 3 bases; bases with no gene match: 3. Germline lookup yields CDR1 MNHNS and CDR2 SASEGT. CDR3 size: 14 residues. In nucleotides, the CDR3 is TGTGCCAGCAGTGAGGGGACAGGGCTCTACGAGCAGTACTTC. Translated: CASSEGTGLYEQYF.

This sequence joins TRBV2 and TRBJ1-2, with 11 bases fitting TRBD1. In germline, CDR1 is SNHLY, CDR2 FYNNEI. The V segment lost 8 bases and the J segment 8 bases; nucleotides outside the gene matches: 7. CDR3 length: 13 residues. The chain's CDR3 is CASDGTGGNGYTF. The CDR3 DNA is TGTGCCAGCGACGGGACAGGGGGAAACGGCTACACCTTC.

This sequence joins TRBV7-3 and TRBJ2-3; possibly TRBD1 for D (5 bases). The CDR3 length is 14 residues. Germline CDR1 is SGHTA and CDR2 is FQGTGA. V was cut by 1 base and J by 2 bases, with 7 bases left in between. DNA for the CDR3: TGTGCCAGCAGCTTAAGGGGCCCCACAGATACGCAGTATTTT. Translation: CASSLRGPTDTQYF.

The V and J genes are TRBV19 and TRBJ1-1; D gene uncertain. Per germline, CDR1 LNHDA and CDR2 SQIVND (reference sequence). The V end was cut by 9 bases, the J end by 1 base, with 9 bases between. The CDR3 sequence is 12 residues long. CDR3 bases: TGTGCCAGCCGACGGGGGAACACTGAAGCTTTCTTT. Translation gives CASRRGNTEAFF.

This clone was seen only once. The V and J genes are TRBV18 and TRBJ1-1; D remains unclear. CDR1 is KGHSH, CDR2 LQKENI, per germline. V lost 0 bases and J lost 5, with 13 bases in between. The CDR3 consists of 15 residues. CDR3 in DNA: TGTGCCAGCTCACCACCGATGGCCCTTCAGACTGAAGCTTTCTTT. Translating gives CASSPPMALQTEAFF.

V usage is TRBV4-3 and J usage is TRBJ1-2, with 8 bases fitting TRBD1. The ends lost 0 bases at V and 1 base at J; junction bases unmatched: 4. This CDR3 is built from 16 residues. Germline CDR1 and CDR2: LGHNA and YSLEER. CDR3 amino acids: CASSQDGGQGNYGYTF. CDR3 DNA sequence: TGCGCCAGCAGCCAAGATGGCGGACAGGGTAACTATGGCTACACCTTC.

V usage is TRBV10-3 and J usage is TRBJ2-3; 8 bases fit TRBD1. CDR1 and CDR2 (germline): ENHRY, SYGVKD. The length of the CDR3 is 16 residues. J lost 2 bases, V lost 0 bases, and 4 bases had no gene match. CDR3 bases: TGTGCCATCAGTGAGTCGCAGGGGGCTTTCACAGATACGCAGTATTTT. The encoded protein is CAISESQGAFTDTQYF.

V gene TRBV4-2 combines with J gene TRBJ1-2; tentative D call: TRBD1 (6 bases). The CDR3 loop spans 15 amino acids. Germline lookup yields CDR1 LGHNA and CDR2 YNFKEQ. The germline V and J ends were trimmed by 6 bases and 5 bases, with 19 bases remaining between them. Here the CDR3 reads CASRPWLAGAYGYTF. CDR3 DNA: TGTGCCAGCAGACCCTGGTTGGCAGGGGCATATGGCTACACCTTC.

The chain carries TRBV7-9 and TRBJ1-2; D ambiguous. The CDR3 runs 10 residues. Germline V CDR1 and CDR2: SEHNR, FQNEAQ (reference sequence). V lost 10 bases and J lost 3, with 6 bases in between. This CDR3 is CATLHYGYTF. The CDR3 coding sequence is TGTGCCACCCTTCACTATGGCTACACCTTC.

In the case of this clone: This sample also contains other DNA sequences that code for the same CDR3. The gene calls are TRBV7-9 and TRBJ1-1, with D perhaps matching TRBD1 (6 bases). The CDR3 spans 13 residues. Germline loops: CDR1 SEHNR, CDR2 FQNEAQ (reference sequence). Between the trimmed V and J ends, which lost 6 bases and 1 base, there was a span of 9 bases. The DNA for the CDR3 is TGTGCCAGCAGTTTACAGGGGAACACTGAAGCTTTCTTT. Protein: CASSLQGNTEAFF.

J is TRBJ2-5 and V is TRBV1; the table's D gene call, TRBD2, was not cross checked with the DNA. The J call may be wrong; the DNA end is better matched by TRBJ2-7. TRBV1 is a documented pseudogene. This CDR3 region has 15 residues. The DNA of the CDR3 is TGCACCAGCAGCCAAGATGCAACTTCCCTCTACGAGCAGTACTTC. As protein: CTSSQDATSLYEQYF.

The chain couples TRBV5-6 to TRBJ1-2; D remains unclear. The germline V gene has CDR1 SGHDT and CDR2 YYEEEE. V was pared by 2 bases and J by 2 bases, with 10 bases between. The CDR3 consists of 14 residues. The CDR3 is CASSFYGGNYGYTF. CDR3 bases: TGTGCCAGCAGCTTTTACGGAGGGAACTATGGCTACACCTTC.

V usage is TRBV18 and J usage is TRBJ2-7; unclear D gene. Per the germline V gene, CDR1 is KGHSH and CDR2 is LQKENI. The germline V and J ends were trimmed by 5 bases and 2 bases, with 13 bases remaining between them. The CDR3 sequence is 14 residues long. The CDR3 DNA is TGTGCCAGCTCAAACGCAAAACACCCCTACGAGCAGTACTTC. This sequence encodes CASSNAKHPYEQYF.

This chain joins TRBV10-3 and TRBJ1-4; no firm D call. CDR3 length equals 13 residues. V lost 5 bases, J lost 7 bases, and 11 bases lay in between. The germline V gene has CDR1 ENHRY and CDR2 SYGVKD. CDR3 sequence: CAISPREREKLFF. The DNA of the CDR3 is TGTGCCATCAGTCCCCGGGAGCGTGAAAAACTGTTTTTT.

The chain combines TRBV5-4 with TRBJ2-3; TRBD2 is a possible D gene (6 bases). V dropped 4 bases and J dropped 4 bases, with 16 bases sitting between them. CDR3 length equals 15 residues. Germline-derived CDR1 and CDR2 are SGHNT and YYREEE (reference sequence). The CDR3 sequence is CASSPGLWGADTQYF. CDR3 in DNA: TGTGCCAGCAGCCCGGGACTTTGGGGGGCAGATACGCAGTATTTT.

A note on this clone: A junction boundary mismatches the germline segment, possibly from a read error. In DNA, the CDR3 is TGTGCCGGCAGCCCGCCTGAGGGAGTCAATGAGCAGTTCTTC. It specifies CAGSPPEGVNEQFF. The chain links TRBV7-9 to TRBJ2-1, with D possibly being TRBD2 (5 bases). This CDR3 contains 14 residues. Germline V gives CDR1 SEHNR, CDR2 FQNEAQ (reference sequence).

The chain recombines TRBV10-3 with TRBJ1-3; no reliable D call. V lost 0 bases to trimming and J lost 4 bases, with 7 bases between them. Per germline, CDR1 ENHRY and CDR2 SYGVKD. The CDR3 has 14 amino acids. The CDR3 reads CAISESPRGNTIYF. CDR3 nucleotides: TGTGCCATCAGTGAGTCCCCCAGGGGAAACACCATATATTTT.